This T cell receptor beta chain was identified during a study of T cells after yellow fever vaccination. This CDR3 is 13 amino acids long. Trimming took 6 bases from V and 4 from J, leaving 12 bases between them. Using its own MiXCR run on the 5' RACE reads, TCRdb lists one record per CDR3 protein. The sample carries a few hundred thousand distinct CDR3 sequences, around 17% recorded once. On this clonotype itself: Its antigen is undetermined.

Study conclusions and caveats: The study found a weaker secondary response that peaked faster, day 5 versus 15.

The chain uses TRBV12-3 or TRBV12-4 and TRBJ1-1; D gene ambiguous. The sequence was obtained from a man aged 18 to 29 who received the YFV17D yellow fever vaccine. This specimen consisted of PBMCs, obtained about 5 days after the first yellow fever vaccination. This CDR3 reads CASRVVAVTEAFF. The DNA of the CDR3 is TGTGCCAGCAGGGTGGTAGCGGTCACTGAAGCTTTCTTT.